One sample yielded the 10 T cell receptor beta chains listed below, sequenced in a study of T cell changes during pregnancy in multiple sclerosis. The method was immunoSEQ multiplex PCR; TCRdb's version includes in-frame clones alone and lacks a portion of them. This sample has 40,000 to 55,000 clones, with approximately 94% found just once. The sequencing used CD4+ T cells from peripheral blood mononuclear cells, collected before pregnancy. All receptors come from a female donor with multiple sclerosis, enrolled in a pregnancy study.

The CDR3 region is CAISDVAETDTQYF. CDR3 nucleotides: TGTGCCATCAGTGACGTAGCCGAAACAGATACGCAGTATTTT. The chain combines TRBV10-3 with TRBJ2-3; D unclear. This CDR3 has 14 residues. V was clipped by 3 bases and J by 3 bases, with 10 bases between them. Germline lookup yields CDR1 ENHRY and CDR2 SYGVKD.

The chain carries TRBV6-5 and TRBJ2-1; no clear D gene. There are 15 residues in the CDR3. V lost 2 bases and J 5 bases, leaving 13 bases between the germline ends. The V gene's germline CDR1 is MNHEY and CDR2 SVGAGI. CDR3 loop: CASSYRYEANNEQFF. CDR3 DNA sequence: TGTGCCAGCAGTTACCGTTACGAAGCTAACAATGAGCAGTTCTTC.

The chain couples TRBV28 to TRBJ1-2; 8 bases line up with TRBD1. The CDR3 runs to 15 residues. Germline CDR1 and CDR2: MDHEN and SYDVKM. Trimming removed 8 bases from V and 2 bases from J; junction bases left unmatched: 10. The CDR3 sequence: CASGLQGGDNYGYTF. CDR3 sequence (DNA): TGTGCCAGCGGGTTACAGGGGGGGGACAACTATGGCTACACCTTC.

V usage is TRBV5-1 and J usage is TRBJ2-7, with 9 positions matching TRBD2. Germline V gives CDR1 SGHRS, CDR2 YFSETQ. With 2 bases clipped from V and 3 bases from J, the junction kept 3 bases outside the gene matches. The CDR3 sequence is 14 residues long. In DNA form, the CDR3 reads TGCGCCAGCAGCTTTAGCGGGGGAAGCTACGAGCAGTACTTC. It translates to CASSFSGGSYEQYF.

The rearrangement joins TRBV19 to TRBJ2-5, with 14 nucleotides matching TRBD2. Germline CDR1 and CDR2: LNHDA and SQIVND (reference sequence). The CDR3 contains 18 residues. Trimming cost V 9 bases and J 1 base; bases outside gene matches: 13. CDR3 sequence (DNA): TGTGCCAGGCTGATAGAGGGACTAGCGGGAGTATTCCAAGAGACCCAGTACTTC. Its translation is CARLIEGLAGVFQETQYF.

The chain carries TRBV7-9 and TRBJ2-3, with a tentative D call TRBD2 (6 bases). Trimming removed 2 bases from V and 0 bases from J, with 15 bases in between. The CDR3 is 17 residues long. The germline CDR1 and CDR2 sequences are SEHNR and FQNEAQ (reference sequence). CDR3 amino acids: CASSLRREAVSTDTQYF. In nucleotides, the CDR3 is TGTGCCAGCAGCTTAAGGAGGGAGGCCGTGAGCACAGATACGCAGTATTTT.

The chain recombines TRBV7-8 with TRBJ2-7, with 9 bases lining up with TRBD1. The CDR3 sequence is 15 residues long. With 4 bases clipped from V and 3 bases from J, the junction kept 7 bases outside the gene matches. Germline V gene lookup returns CDR1 SGHVS and CDR2 FQNEAQ. The CDR3 nucleotides are TGTGCCAGCAGCTCCGGGACAGGGTCAAACTACGAGCAGTACTTC. It yields the protein CASSSGTGSNYEQYF.

CDR3 residues: CASSLAIQNYGYTF. For the CDR3, the DNA is TGCGCCAGCAGCTTGGCCATACAGAACTATGGCTACACCTTC. The rearrangement uses TRBV5-1 and TRBJ1-2; D ambiguous. Germline V gene sequence: CDR1 SGHRS, CDR2 YFSETQ. Deletions cut 0 bases from V and 2 bases from J, with 8 bases between. The CDR3 consists of 14 residues.

This chain connects TRBV2 to TRBJ2-3, with 9 bases identical to TRBD2. V was clipped by 6 bases and J by 1 base; unmatched bases: 11. Germline CDR1 and CDR2: SNHLY and FYNNEI. This CDR3 comprises 17 residues. CDR3 protein: CASSIRMGLARTDTQYF. The CDR3 DNA reads TGTGCCAGCAGCATCCGAATGGGACTAGCCCGCACAGATACGCAGTATTTT.

This chain joins TRBV5-1 and TRBJ2-1; D is ambiguous. This CDR3 contains 14 residues. Germline lookup yields CDR1 SGHRS and CDR2 YFSETQ. The ends were cut back, 4 bases at V and 0 bases at J, with 8 bases in the middle. The CDR3 spells CASSQTSSYNEQFF. Written as DNA, the CDR3 is TGCGCCAGCAGCCAGACAAGCTCCTACAATGAGCAGTTCTTC.